These 24 T cell receptor beta chains were sequenced from one sample in a study of early stage breast cancer tumors. Profiled with immunoSEQ multiplex PCR; TCRdb holds only in-frame clones, not every one. The sample lists around 28,000 clones; just under 75% were seen once. Sequencing was performed on breast tumor tissue. These receptors were collected from a young adult with breast cancer.

This rearrangement joins TRBV15 to TRBJ2-2, with TRBD1 matching 9 bases. V dropped 2 bases and J dropped 6; count of bases not matched to a gene: 7. This CDR3 contains 16 residues. Per germline, CDR1 LNHNV and CDR2 YYDKDF (reference sequence). The CDR3 sequence is CATSRSGQGIAGELFF. CDR3 in DNA: TGTGCCACCAGCAGATCCGGACAGGGGATCGCCGGGGAGCTGTTTTTT.

The chain recombines TRBV18 with TRBJ2-5; possible D gene TRBD1, 5 bases. The germline gives CDR1 KGHSH, CDR2 LQKENI. The CDR3 extends over 13 amino acids. Trimming cost V 8 bases and J 1 base, with 11 bases left between them. The CDR3 nucleotides are TGTGCCAGCCTCAGGGCCCTCCAAGAGACCCAGTACTTC. This gives the protein CASLRALQETQYF.

This clone was counted a few times. J is TRBJ1-1 and V is TRBV30; no clear D gene. Germline CDR1 reads GTSNPN; CDR2 reads SVGIG (reference sequence). Trimming took 5 bases from V and 6 from J, leaving 16 bases between them. The CDR3 is 13 residues long. The CDR3 nucleotides read TGTGCCTGGCAGCCTAAGGGTTTCGCTGAAGCTTTCTTT. Translating gives CAWQPKGFAEAFF.

CDR3 sequence reads: CASSFSGNRNEQFF. In DNA, the CDR3 is TGCGCCAGCAGCTTTAGCGGGAATCGGAATGAGCAGTTCTTC. The V call is TRBV5-1, the J call TRBJ2-1; 8 positions agree with TRBD2. V dropped 2 bases and J dropped 7; count of bases not matched to a gene: 5. Germline loops: CDR1 SGHRS, CDR2 YFSETQ. This CDR3 region has 14 residues.

The V gene is TRBV4-1, the J gene TRBJ2-4, with 14 nucleotides matching TRBD2. This CDR3 has 18 amino acids. Germline V gene sequence: CDR1 MGHRA, CDR2 YSYEKL. Losses at the gene ends were 0 bases for V and 4 bases for J; bases not matched to a gene: 5. DNA for the CDR3: TGCGCCAGCAGCCAAGATCTTAGGACTAGCGGGAGGAAAAACATTCAGTACTTC. Its protein product is CASSQDLRTSGRKNIQYF.

The chain combines TRBV5-4 with TRBJ1-1; D is possibly TRBD1 (6 bases). Germline CDR1 is SGHNT and CDR2 is YYREEE (reference sequence). V shed 0 bases and J shed 2 bases, with 11 bases lying between them. This CDR3 is built from 15 residues. The CDR3: CASSLVGRGNTEAFF. The CDR3 nucleotides read TGTGCCAGCAGCTTGGTCGGCAGGGGAAACACTGAAGCTTTCTTT.

The CDR3 bases are TGTGCCAGCAGCCCCCAGGGACAGGTGCCCGCCTACGAGCAGTACTTC. Protein: CASSPQGQVPAYEQYF. The genes are TRBV7-9 and TRBJ2-7; 8 nucleotides match TRBD1. The length of the CDR3 is 16 residues. V lost 5 bases and J lost 2; bases outside the gene matches: 11. Per the germline V gene, CDR1 is SEHNR and CDR2 is FQNEAQ (reference sequence).

The CDR3 is CASSLVPELGRKETQYF. CDR3 in DNA: TGTGCCAGCAGCTTGGTGCCAGAGCTGGGGAGAAAAGAGACCCAGTACTTC. The chain employs TRBV5-5 and TRBJ2-5; TRBD2 is a possible D gene (5 bases). This CDR3 region has 17 residues. The germline V gene encodes CDR1 SGHKS and CDR2 YYEKEE (reference sequence). Trimming took 0 bases from V and 3 from J, leaving 18 bases between them.

The rearrangement joins TRBV5-1 to TRBJ2-2; 7 bases are a match to TRBD2. Unmatched junction bases numbered 3, after V lost 3 bases and J lost 4 bases. From germline, CDR1 is SGHRS and CDR2 YFSETQ. This CDR3 spans 14 amino acids. The CDR3: CASSWDYPTGELFF. As DNA, the CDR3 is TGCGCCAGCAGCTGGGACTACCCCACCGGGGAGCTGTTTTTT. The variable domain in full, completed from reference TRBV5-1 and TRBJ2-2, reads KAGVTQTPRYLIKTRGQQVTLSCSPISGHRSVSWYQQTPGQGLQFLFEYFSETQRNKGNFPGRFSGRQFSNSRSEMNVSTLELGDSALYLCASSWDYPTGELFFGEGSRLTVL.

This clone was found a few times. This rearrangement joins TRBV4-1 to TRBJ2-3; 9 bases match TRBD1. J was trimmed by 2 bases and V by 2 bases; bases with no gene match: 5. CDR1 is MGHRA, CDR2 YSYEKL, per germline. The CDR3 consists of 16 residues. CDR3 coding DNA: TGCGCCAGCAGCCAATCTGACAGGGGGTCCACAGATACGCAGTATTTT. As protein: CASSQSDRGSTDTQYF.

The V call is TRBV10-1, the J call TRBJ1-3; TRBD1 matches at 7 bases. CDR1 WNHNN and CDR2 SYGVQD come from the germline V gene (reference sequence). The ends lost 8 bases at V and 3 bases at J; junction bases unmatched: 4. CDR3 length equals 13 residues. The CDR3 coding sequence is TGCGCCAGCCGGGGGGACAGTGGAAACACCATATATTTT. Protein: CASRGDSGNTIYF.

Only one count was recorded for this clone. The gene calls are TRBV2 and TRBJ1-1; D unclear. This CDR3 spans 11 amino acids. The germline V and J ends were trimmed by 8 bases and 6 bases, with 10 bases remaining between them. Germline V gene data show CDR1 as SNHLY and CDR2 as FYNNEI. The CDR3 DNA reads TGTGCCAGCGGTTATGGTGCTGAAGCTTTCTTT. Amino acid sequence: CASGYGAEAFF.

The chain combines TRBV2 with TRBJ2-3, with D perhaps TRBD1 or TRBD2 (5 bases each). The CDR3 has 10 residues. Between the trimmed V and J ends, which lost 7 bases and 11 bases, there was a span of 10 bases. The germline V gene encodes CDR1 SNHLY and CDR2 FYNNEI. DNA of the CDR3: TGTGCCAGCACGGGGCGTCTGCAGTATTTT. Translated: CASTGRLQYF.

The rearrangement joins TRBV7-9 to TRBJ1-1; maybe TRBD1 (6 bases). The CDR3 totals 13 residues. V lost 4 bases and J 6 bases, leaving 12 bases between the germline ends. The germline V gene encodes CDR1 SEHNR and CDR2 FQNEAQ (reference sequence). CDR3 coding DNA: TGTGCCAGCAGCTCTGGGGGCAGCGCTGAAGCTTTCTTT. This translates into CASSSGGSAEAFF.

The chain is built from TRBV7-8 and TRBJ2-3; 10 positions agree with TRBD2. V lost 1 base, J lost 5 bases, and 6 bases stayed unmatched. This CDR3 has 16 residues. CDR1 SGHVS and CDR2 FQNEAQ come from the germline V gene. CDR3 sequence (DNA): TGTGCCAGCAGCTTAGGCCCTAGCGGGAGTAGAGATACGCAGTATTTT. It specifies CASSLGPSGSRDTQYF. Full variable domain (missing parts from reference TRBV7-8 and TRBJ2-3): GAGVSQSPRYKVAKRGQDVALRCDPISGHVSLFWYQQALGQGPEFLTYFQNEAQLDKSGLPSDRFFAERPEGSVSTLKIQRTQQEDSAVYLCASSLGPSGSRDTQYFGPGTRLTVL.

This clone has only one observation. The chain uses TRBV12-5 and TRBJ2-3, with D hard to call. The V and J ends lost 0 bases and 4 bases respectively, with 17 bases between them. CDR1 and CDR2 from the germline V gene are LGHNT and FRNRAP. This CDR3 has 17 residues. In nucleotides, the CDR3 is TGTGCTAGTGGTTTGGTATCCGACGGAAGGAGCGCAGATACGCAGTATTTT. Translated: CASGLVSDGRSADTQYF.

Sample share makes this clone medium-sized. The chain has TRBV7-6 and TRBJ1-2; D remains ambiguous. CDR1 is SGHVS and CDR2 is FNYEAQ in the germline V gene. The CDR3 covers 14 residues. Deletions cut 5 bases from V and 4 bases from J, with 14 bases between. The CDR3 loop reads CASSPRTAGYGYTF. The CDR3 DNA reads TGTGCCAGCAGCCCACGGACCGCTGGCTATGGCTACACCTTC.

The genes are TRBV11-3 and TRBJ2-3; possibly TRBD2 for D (5 bases). The CDR3 has 14 amino acids. Germline CDR1 reads SGHNT; CDR2 reads YENEEA. Trimming pared 5 bases from V and 5 bases from J, leaving 14 bases between. In DNA, the CDR3 is TGTGCCAGCAGCGGACTGGGGTCGGGAGATACGCAGTATTTT. Translation: CASSGLGSGDTQYF.

DNA for the CDR3: TGTGCCAGCAGCGTAGCGGGACCCTACTATGGCTACACCTTC. This sequence encodes CASSVAGPYYGYTF. This chain joins TRBV9 and TRBJ1-2; possibly TRBD1 for D (5 bases). Germline CDR1 is SGDLS and CDR2 is YYNGEE. Trimming cost V 0 bases and J 3 bases, with 9 bases left between them. The CDR3 has 14 amino acids.

This chain connects TRBV7-2 to TRBJ1-2; a weak D match, TRBD1 (5 bases). The CDR3 consists of 15 residues. The V gene lost 2 bases and the J gene lost 2 bases, with 12 bases spanning the gap. Germline CDR1 is SGHTA and CDR2 is FQGNSA. The CDR3, as DNA: TGTGCCAGCAGCTTATTCGGGGGACCCAACTATGGCTACACCTTC. Residues: CASSLFGGPNYGYTF.

This clone appeared a few times. The chain uses TRBV5-1 and TRBJ2-7; D remains ambiguous. This CDR3 is 14 amino acids long. Germline V CDR1 and CDR2: SGHRS, YFSETQ. V gave up 0 bases and J gave up 0 bases, with 7 bases separating them. The CDR3 spells CASSLDASSYEQYF. The CDR3 DNA follows: TGCGCCAGCAGCTTGGACGCGAGCTCCTACGAGCAGTACTTC.

The chain has TRBV7-8 and TRBJ2-1; D tentatively reads TRBD1 or TRBD2 (7 bases each). Between the trimmed V and J ends, which lost 4 bases and 6 bases, there was a span of 19 bases. The CDR3 runs 16 residues. Germline CDR1 SGHVS, CDR2 FQNEAQ. The DNA for the CDR3 is TGTGCCAGCAGCTCAGGGTACGGGGAGGGGGCCAATGAGCAGTTCTTC. It encodes CASSSGYGEGANEQFF.

The chain employs TRBV18 and TRBJ2-3, with a weak D call TRBD1 (7 bases). Germline CDR1 and CDR2: KGHSH and LQKENI. Deletions cut 4 bases from V and 2 bases from J, with 13 bases between. The CDR3 has 15 amino acids. The CDR3 nucleotides read TGTGCCAGCTCACTGAACAGGGGACTCACAGATACGCAGTATTTT. Protein product: CASSLNRGLTDTQYF.

The V gene is TRBV4-2, the J gene TRBJ2-1; 7 bases are a match to TRBD2. This CDR3 has 17 residues. Germline CDR1 and CDR2: LGHNA and YNFKEQ. V was clipped by 0 bases and J by 8 bases; unmatched bases: 13. The DNA of the CDR3 is TGTGCCAGCAGCCAAGATCGGTCCTGGGAGGGGTTCGATGAGCAGTTCTTC. Translated: CASSQDRSWEGFDEQFF.